This T cell receptor (beta chain) was observed in a study of shared clonotypes between healthy human individuals. Study as a whole: Each donor contributed plates that comprised three CD4 naive, three CD4 memory, two CD8 naive and one CD8 memory.

V was pared by 7 bases and J by 1 base, with 6 bases of the junction left unmatched. From germline, CDR1 is SNHLY and CDR2 FYNNEI. The CDR3 spans 16 residues. Researchers divided each subset's genomic DNA evenly across several immunoSEQ plates. Replicate PCRs run on sorted subsets employed approximately 0.2 ug DNA, approximately 30,000 T cell genomes. Only in-frame clones appear in the TCRdb table, and some are missing; sequencing was by immunoSEQ multiplex PCR. The sample comprises more than 2,000,000 clones, 90% to 95% of which are singletons, and under 0.45% rests with the top ten. Study-level points and caveats: Genetic and exposure-history diversity was limited by the small donor number.

A word on this clone: The antigen remains unidentified.

Specimen: naive CD4+ T cells from PBMCs. As for subset: CD45RA+ positively selected. The sequence derives from a man in his late teens or twenties in good health. Some clones in this sample may be carry-over from other donors' samples. The rearrangement links TRBV2 to TRBJ2-1; 11 nucleotides align to TRBD2. The CDR3 sequence is CASISLAGVSYNEQFF. The CDR3 nucleotides are TGTGCCAGCATCTCACTAGCGGGAGTTTCCTACAATGAGCAGTTCTTC.